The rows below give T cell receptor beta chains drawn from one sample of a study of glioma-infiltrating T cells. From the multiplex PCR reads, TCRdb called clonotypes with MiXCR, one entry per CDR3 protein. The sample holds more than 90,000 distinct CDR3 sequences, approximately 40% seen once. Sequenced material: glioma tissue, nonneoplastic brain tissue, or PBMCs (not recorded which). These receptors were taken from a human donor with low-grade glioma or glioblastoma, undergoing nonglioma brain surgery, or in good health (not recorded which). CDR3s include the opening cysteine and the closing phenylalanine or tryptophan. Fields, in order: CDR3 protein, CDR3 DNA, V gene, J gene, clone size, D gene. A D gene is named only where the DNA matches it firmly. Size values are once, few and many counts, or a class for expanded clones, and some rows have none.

cdr3_aa: CASPLGLNTEAFF
cdr3_nt: TGTGCCAGTCCCCTGGGGCTGAACACTGAAGCTTTCTTT
v_call: TRBV19
j_call: TRBJ1-1
clone_size: many
d_call: .

cdr3_aa: CASSWTGVDEKLFF
cdr3_nt: TGTGCCAGCAGCTGGACAGGGGTGGATGAAAAACTGTTTTTT
v_call: TRBV7-8
j_call: TRBJ1-4
clone_size: many
d_call: TRBD1

cdr3_aa: CASSGSGTGANVLTF
cdr3_nt: TGTGCCAGCAGTGGGTCAGGTACCGGGGCCAACGTCCTGACTTTC
v_call: TRBV2
j_call: TRBJ2-6
clone_size: many
d_call: .

cdr3_aa: CASTGPIHEQFF
cdr3_nt: TGTGCCAGCACCGGACCCATCCATGAGCAGTTCTTC
v_call: TRBV6-2/TRBV6-3
j_call: TRBJ2-1
clone_size: .
d_call: .

cdr3_aa: CASSYSTPGGYMNEQFF
cdr3_nt: TGTGCCAGCAGTTACTCGACTCCAGGGGGGTACATGAATGAGCAGTTCTTC
v_call: TRBV6-2/TRBV6-3
j_call: TRBJ2-1
clone_size: many
d_call: .

cdr3_aa: CASSVGIHQPQHF
cdr3_nt: TGTGCCAGCAGCGTCGGGATCCATCAGCCCCAGCATTTT
v_call: TRBV6-1
j_call: TRBJ1-5
clone_size: .
d_call: .

cdr3_aa: CSARSSTQAFF
cdr3_nt: TGCAGTGCTAGATCGAGCACTCAAGCTTTCTTT
v_call: TRBV20-1
j_call: TRBJ1-1
clone_size: .
d_call: .

cdr3_aa: CAISESSGANVLTF
cdr3_nt: TGTGCCATCAGTGAGTCGTCTGGGGCCAACGTCCTGACTTTC
v_call: TRBV10-3
j_call: TRBJ2-6
clone_size: many
d_call: .

cdr3_aa: CASSQLAQIHTDTQYF
cdr3_nt: TGTGCCAGCAGCCAACTAGCCCAAATCCACACAGATACGCAGTATTTT
v_call: TRBV3-1
j_call: TRBJ2-3
clone_size: many
d_call: .

cdr3_aa: CASGSYNLKLWEETQYF
cdr3_nt: TGTGCCAGCGGCTCATATAATCTCAAACTATGGGAAGAGACCCAGTACTTC
v_call: TRBV7-6
j_call: TRBJ2-5
clone_size: .
d_call: .

cdr3_aa: CASSQNLGLGNTEAFF
cdr3_nt: TGTGCCAGCAGCCAAAACCTGGGACTGGGGAACACTGAAGCTTTCTTT
v_call: TRBV14
j_call: TRBJ1-1
clone_size: many
d_call: .

cdr3_aa: CASSLSGQVCSDEQYF
cdr3_nt: TGTGCCAGCAGTTTAAGTGGACAGGTGTGTTCAGACGAGCAGTACTTC
v_call: TRBV27
j_call: TRBJ2-7
clone_size: .
d_call: TRBD1

cdr3_aa: CSARCNTREWGGEQYF
cdr3_nt: TGCAGTGCTAGATGCAACACCAGAGAGTGGGGCGGGGAGCAGTACTTC
v_call: TRBV20-1
j_call: TRBJ2-7
clone_size: .
d_call: .

cdr3_aa: CASSLGSFRTPKETQYF
cdr3_nt: TGTGCCAGCAGTTTAGGGTCATTTAGGACACCTAAAGAGACCCAGTACTTC
v_call: TRBV28
j_call: TRBJ2-5
clone_size: many
d_call: .

cdr3_aa: CSAGYGGNTEAFF
cdr3_nt: TGCAGTGCTGGTTACGGGGGGAACACTGAGGCTTTCTTT
v_call: TRBV20-1
j_call: TRBJ1-1
clone_size: .
d_call: .

cdr3_aa: CASTPGTGIYGYTF
cdr3_nt: TGTGCCAGCACCCCCGGGACAGGGATATATGGCTACACCTTC
v_call: TRBV7-9
j_call: TRBJ1-2
clone_size: many
d_call: TRBD1

cdr3_aa: CSARDEGAGNTIYF
cdr3_nt: TGCAGTGCTAGAGATGAAGGGGCTGGAAACACCATATATTTT
v_call: TRBV20-1
j_call: TRBJ1-3
clone_size: many
d_call: .

cdr3_aa: CASTTGQGRTEAFF
cdr3_nt: TGTGCCAGCACGACCGGACAGGGACGGACTGAAGCTTTCTTT
v_call: TRBV28
j_call: TRBJ1-1
clone_size: .
d_call: TRBD1

cdr3_aa: CASSIGDTQYF
cdr3_nt: TGCGCCAGCAGTATCGGAGATACGCAGTATTTT
v_call: TRBV6-5
j_call: TRBJ2-3
clone_size: .
d_call: .

cdr3_aa: CASSRANYGYTF
cdr3_nt: TGCGCCAGCAGTCGGGCTAACTATGGCTACACCTTC
v_call: TRBV5-1
j_call: TRBJ1-2
clone_size: many
d_call: .

cdr3_aa: CASSEFGTGVFQPQHF
cdr3_nt: TGTGCCAGCAGTGAATTCGGGACAGGGGTGTTTCAGCCCCAGCATTTT
v_call: TRBV6-1
j_call: TRBJ1-5
clone_size: many
d_call: TRBD1

cdr3_aa: CASSLAGTGPGYTF
cdr3_nt: TGTGCCAGCAGTTTAGCCGGGACAGGGCCTGGCTACACCTTC
v_call: TRBV28
j_call: TRBJ1-2
clone_size: many
d_call: TRBD1

cdr3_aa: CASSRRLAGEDEQYF
cdr3_nt: TGCGCCAGCAGCCGCAGACTAGCGGGAGAGGACGAGCAGTACTTC
v_call: TRBV4-1
j_call: TRBJ2-7
clone_size: many
d_call: TRBD2

cdr3_aa: CAWGRTSGRSNEQFF
cdr3_nt: TGTGCCTGGGGAAGGACTAGCGGGAGGTCTAATGAGCAGTTCTTC
v_call: TRBV30
j_call: TRBJ2-1
clone_size: many
d_call: TRBD2

cdr3_aa: CASSRDRRETQYF
cdr3_nt: TGTGCCAGCTCACGGGACAGACGAGAGACCCAGTACTTC
v_call: TRBV18
j_call: TRBJ2-5
clone_size: .
d_call: TRBD1

cdr3_aa: CASSPGLAEGGYNEQFF
cdr3_nt: TGCGCCAGCAGCCCGGGACTAGCGGAGGGAGGATACAATGAGCAGTTCTTC
v_call: TRBV6-6
j_call: TRBJ2-1
clone_size: .
d_call: TRBD2

cdr3_aa: CASTRGQGITDAQYF
cdr3_nt: TGTGCCAGCACGAGAGGACAGGGAATCACGGATGCGCAGTATTTT
v_call: TRBV6-2/TRBV6-3
j_call: TRBJ2-3
clone_size: .
d_call: TRBD1

cdr3_aa: CASSLERGNTIYF
cdr3_nt: TGTGCCAGCAGCTTAGAGCGGGGGAACACCATATATTTT
v_call: TRBV11-2
j_call: TRBJ1-3
clone_size: .
d_call: .

cdr3_aa: CASSLGGARTDTQYF
cdr3_nt: TGTGCCAGCAGTTTGGGGGGTGCCCGCACAGATACGCAGTATTTT
v_call: TRBV28
j_call: TRBJ2-3
clone_size: many
d_call: .

cdr3_aa: CASSVLAGGRTETQYF
cdr3_nt: TGTGCCAGCAGCGTACTAGCGGGGGGGCGTACAGAGACCCAGTACTTC
v_call: TRBV11-2
j_call: TRBJ2-5
clone_size: few
d_call: TRBD2

cdr3_aa: CASSPRQGHEQYF
cdr3_nt: TGTGCCAGCAGTCCTCGACAGGGCCACGAGCAGTACTTC
v_call: TRBV6-5
j_call: TRBJ2-7
clone_size: few
d_call: TRBD1

cdr3_aa: CASSIAGLAGLNYNEQFF
cdr3_nt: TGTGCCAGTAGTATAGCAGGACTAGCGGGGCTTAATTACAATGAGCAGTTCTTC
v_call: TRBV19
j_call: TRBJ2-1
clone_size: once
d_call: TRBD2

cdr3_aa: CASSQDYGKNTIYF
cdr3_nt: TGTGCCAGCAGCCAAGACTACGGCAAAAACACCATATATTTT
v_call: TRBV3-1
j_call: TRBJ1-3
clone_size: many
d_call: .

cdr3_aa: CASSQLRGASYNEQFF
cdr3_nt: TGCGCCAGCAGCCAATTGAGGGGGGCGTCCTACAATGAGCAGTTCTTC
v_call: TRBV4-1
j_call: TRBJ2-1
clone_size: many
d_call: .

cdr3_aa: CASSQEAGDNYGYDF
cdr3_nt: TGTGCCAGCAGCCAAGAGGCAGGGGATAACTATGGCTACGACTTC
v_call: TRBV4-2
j_call: TRBJ1-2
clone_size: .
d_call: .

cdr3_aa: CASSSYHRDRVYGYTF
cdr3_nt: TGTGCCAGCAGTTCTTATCACCGGGACAGAGTCTATGGCTACACCTTC
v_call: TRBV6-2/TRBV6-3
j_call: TRBJ1-2
clone_size: many
d_call: TRBD1

cdr3_aa: CASSARQTGELFF
cdr3_nt: TGTGCCAGCAGTGCCCGACAGACCGGGGAGCTGTTTTTT
v_call: TRBV2
j_call: TRBJ2-2
clone_size: many
d_call: .

cdr3_aa: CAITENPDNEQFF
cdr3_nt: TGTGCCATCACAGAGAACCCGGACAATGAGCAGTTCTTC
v_call: TRBV10-3
j_call: TRBJ2-1
clone_size: .
d_call: .

cdr3_aa: CSAIGQGHEQYF
cdr3_nt: TGCAGTGCTATTGGACAGGGCCACGAGCAGTACTTC
v_call: TRBV20-1
j_call: TRBJ2-7
clone_size: once
d_call: TRBD1

cdr3_aa: CASSLQVRYGYTF
cdr3_nt: TGTGCCAGCAGTTTACAGGTCCGCTATGGCTACACCTTC
v_call: TRBV28
j_call: TRBJ1-2
clone_size: many
d_call: .

cdr3_aa: CASSDRGYGYTF
cdr3_nt: TGTGCCAGTAGCGACAGGGGCTATGGCTACACCTTC
v_call: TRBV19
j_call: TRBJ1-2
clone_size: many
d_call: TRBD1

cdr3_aa: CASSLAGLGYEQYF
cdr3_nt: TGTGCCAGCAGTTTAGCGGGACTGGGCTACGAGCAGTACTTC
v_call: TRBV27
j_call: TRBJ2-7
clone_size: .
d_call: .

cdr3_aa: CASSSAAAGGLETKYF
cdr3_nt: TGCGCCAGCAGTTCAGCTGCAGCGGGGGGGCTGGAGACCAAGTACTTC
v_call: TRBV10-2
j_call: TRBJ2-5
clone_size: .
d_call: TRBD2

cdr3_aa: CASSVCGSSYEQYF
cdr3_nt: TGCGCCAGCAGTGTGTGTGGGAGCTCCTACGAGCAGTACTTC
v_call: TRBV6-1
j_call: TRBJ2-7
clone_size: few
d_call: .

cdr3_aa: CASSYEPELGREFF
cdr3_nt: TGTGCCAGCAGCTATGAGCCGGAGCTGGGGAGGGAGTTCTTC
v_call: TRBV4-2
j_call: TRBJ2-1
clone_size: many
d_call: TRBD2

cdr3_aa: CASSVVPGLGGGEQFF
cdr3_nt: TGTGCCAGCAGCGTAGTACCGGGACTAGGCGGTGGTGAGCAGTTCTTC
v_call: TRBV9
j_call: TRBJ2-1
clone_size: .
d_call: TRBD2

cdr3_aa: CASKGTRSF
cdr3_nt: TGTGCCAGCAAGGGGACTAGGTCCTTC
v_call: TRBV25-1
j_call: TRBJ2-1
clone_size: many
d_call: TRBD2

cdr3_aa: CSARVPGLPSDTQYF
cdr3_nt: TGCAGTGCTAGGGTACCGGGACTCCCTAGTGATACGCAGTATTTT
v_call: TRBV20-1
j_call: TRBJ2-3
clone_size: many
d_call: .

cdr3_aa: CATGSRQGGNTGELFF
cdr3_nt: TGTGCCACCGGAAGTAGACAGGGGGGGAACACCGGGGAGCTGTTTTTT
v_call: TRBV24-1
j_call: TRBJ2-2
clone_size: many
d_call: TRBD1

cdr3_aa: CAISEGLHETQYF
cdr3_nt: TGTGCCATCAGTGAGGGACTCCATGAGACCCAGTACTTC
v_call: TRBV10-3
j_call: TRBJ2-5
clone_size: many
d_call: .

cdr3_aa: CASSLGRRGSSYNEQFF
cdr3_nt: TGTGCCAGCAGCTTGGGGAGGAGAGGCAGCTCCTACAATGAGCAGTTCTTC
v_call: TRBV5-4
j_call: TRBJ2-1
clone_size: many
d_call: .

cdr3_aa: CAGSTRWEGRYEQFF
cdr3_nt: TGTGCCGGCAGCACGAGGTGGGAGGGCAGGTATGAGCAGTTCTTC
v_call: TRBV25-1
j_call: TRBJ2-1
clone_size: .
d_call: TRBD2

cdr3_aa: CASSDSAIFDEQYF
cdr3_nt: TGTGCCAGCAGCGATTCAGCAATTTTCGACGAGCAGTACTTC
v_call: TRBV11-2
j_call: TRBJ2-7
clone_size: many
d_call: .

cdr3_aa: CAITPGSDEQFF
cdr3_nt: TGTGCCATCACCCCCGGATCGGATGAGCAGTTCTTC
v_call: TRBV10-3
j_call: TRBJ2-1
clone_size: many
d_call: .

cdr3_aa: CASRARGSGTNVLTF
cdr3_nt: TGTGCCAGCAGGGCAAGGGGATCTGGGACCAACGTCCTGACTTTC
v_call: TRBV12-3/TRBV12-4
j_call: TRBJ2-6
clone_size: .
d_call: .